The clone carrying this T cell receptor (beta chain) turned up a few times. These data belong to a study of early T cells in non-severe SARS-CoV-2 infection. Study-level background: Chains stayed unpaired after sequencing of bulk RNA from unsorted whole blood.

Using its own MiXCR run on the 5' RACE reads, TCRdb lists one record per CDR3 protein. Among 75,000 to 100,000 distinct CDR3 sequences listed, roughly 17% were seen once. Germline V gene sequence: CDR1 LGHNA, CDR2 YSLEER. This CDR3 has 17 residues. V lost 2 bases to trimming and J lost 0 bases, with 14 bases between them. The specimen was whole blood. The chain carries TRBV4-3 and TRBJ2-1, with D unclear. This clonotype was sampled from an adult who was a healthcare worker with PCR-confirmed SARS-CoV-2 infection or an uninfected control (not recorded which). The CDR3 DNA reads TGCGCCAGCAGCCAAAGCCTTCAGAGAAGCTCCTACAATGAGCAGTTCTTC. Protein product: CASSQSLQRSSYNEQFF.